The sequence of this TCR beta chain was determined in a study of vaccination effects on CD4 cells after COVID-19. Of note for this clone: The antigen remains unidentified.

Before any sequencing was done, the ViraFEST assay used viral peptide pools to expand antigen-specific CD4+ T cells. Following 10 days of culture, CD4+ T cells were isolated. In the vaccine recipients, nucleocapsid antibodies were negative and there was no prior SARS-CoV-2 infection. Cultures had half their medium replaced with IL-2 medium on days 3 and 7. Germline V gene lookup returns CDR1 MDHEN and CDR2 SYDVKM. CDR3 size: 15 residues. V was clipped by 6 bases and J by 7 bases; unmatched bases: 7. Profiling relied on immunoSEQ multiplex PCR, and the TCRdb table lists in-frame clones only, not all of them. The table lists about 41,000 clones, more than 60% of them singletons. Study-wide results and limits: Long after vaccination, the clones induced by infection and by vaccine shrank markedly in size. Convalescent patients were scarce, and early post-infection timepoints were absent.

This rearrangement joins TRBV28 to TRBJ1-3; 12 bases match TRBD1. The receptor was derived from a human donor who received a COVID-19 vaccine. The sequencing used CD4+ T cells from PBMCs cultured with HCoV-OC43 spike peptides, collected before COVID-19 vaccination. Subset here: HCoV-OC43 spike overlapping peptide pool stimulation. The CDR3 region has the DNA TGTGCCAGCAGAACTGAGGGACAGGGGGCGAACACCATATATTTT. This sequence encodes CASRTEGQGANTIYF.